The rows below give T cell receptor beta chains drawn from one sample of a study of identical twins. TCRdb re-called the 5' RACE reads with MiXCR, one entry per CDR3 protein. The sample contains 250,000 or so distinct CDR3 sequences, about 8.5% of which appear only once. The same sample was also used in a study of yellow fever vaccine responses in identical twins.

What was sequenced was CD8+ T cells sorted from blood. These receptors originate from a woman aged 18-29 years in good health. CDR3s include the opening cysteine and the closing phenylalanine or tryptophan. A D gene is named only where the DNA matches it firmly. Rows may omit the clone size; those that give it use once, few, many or a size class.

j_gene	abundance	d_gene	v_gene	CDR3nt	CDR3aa
TRBJ1-5	few	TRBD1	TRBV5-6	TGTGCCAGCAGCTCAATGGGGACAGTCAATCAGCCCCAGCATTTT	CASSSMGTVNQPQHF
TRBJ2-3	many	NA	TRBV7-9	TGTGCCAGCAGCTTTAGCGGTACAGATACGCAGTATTTT	CASSFSGTDTQYF
TRBJ2-7	few	TRBD2	TRBV20-1	TGCAGTGCTAGAATCTTGCGGGGGGTTGATAGCTACGAGCAGTACTTC	CSARILRGVDSYEQYF
TRBJ2-2	few	NA	TRBV6-4	TGTGCCAGCAAGAGAGGGGCGGACACCGGGGAGCTGTTTTTT	CASKRGADTGELFF
TRBJ2-3	NA	TRBD1	TRBV3-1	TGTGCCAGCAGCCTCCGACAGGGGCTCTGGGATACGCAGTATTTT	CASSLRQGLWDTQYF
TRBJ1-6	NA	NA	TRBV15	TGTGCCACCAGCACCCCGGGTGCTTCGCCGGGTTCACCCCTCCACTTT	CATSTPGASPGSPLHF
TRBJ2-7	NA	TRBD2	TRBV6-6	TGTGCCAGCAGAACTATAGCGGGGTACGAGCAGTACTTC	CASRTIAGYEQYF
TRBJ2-1	few	TRBD2	TRBV6-1	TGTGCCAGCAGCGCCTCTGGGAGCGGGGGGTTTCATGAGCAGTTCTTC	CASSASGSGGFHEQFF
TRBJ2-3	many	TRBD1	TRBV7-9	TGTGCCAGCAGCATAATTCCGGGACAGGGGGCGACAGATACGCAGTATTTT	CASSIIPGQGATDTQYF
TRBJ2-1	many	NA	TRBV5-6	TGTGCCAGCAGCTTGGGATCAGGGTCTTACAATGAGCAGTTCTTC	CASSLGSGSYNEQFF
TRBJ2-1	many	NA	TRBV29-1	TGCAGCGTTCGGACGGCAGGGAGTGAGCAGTTCTTC	CSVRTAGSEQFF
TRBJ2-2	few	TRBD2	TRBV10-3	TGTGCCATGAGCGGGGGGGCTGGCGGGGAGCTGTTTTTT	CAMSGGAGGELFF
TRBJ2-3	few	TRBD2	TRBV4-3	TGCGCCAGCAGCCAAGACCAGTCTAGCGGCCTCACAGATACGCAGTATTTT	CASSQDQSSGLTDTQYF
TRBJ2-1	many	TRBD2	TRBV20-1	TGCAGTGCTAGGGGACTAGCGGAGTACTCCTACAATGAGCAGTTCTTC	CSARGLAEYSYNEQFF
TRBJ2-7	many	NA	TRBV28	TGTGCCAGCCGGGACGGCCCTAGCGAGCAGTACTTC	CASRDGPSEQYF
TRBJ2-1	few	TRBD2	TRBV10-3	TGTGCCATCAGCGGGACTAGCGGCTACAATGAGCAGTTCTTC	CAISGTSGYNEQFF
TRBJ2-7	few	NA	TRBV15	TGTGCCACCAGCACGGATTCAGACTCCTACGAGCAGTACTTC	CATSTDSDSYEQYF
TRBJ2-2	many	TRBD2	TRBV9	TGTGCCAGCAGCGCTCGACTAGCGGGAGGGACCGGGGAGCTGTTTTTT	CASSARLAGGTGELFF
TRBJ2-7	few	TRBD2	TRBV15	TGTGCCACCAGCAGGGATACTAGCGGCTCCTACGAGCAGTACTTC	CATSRDTSGSYEQYF
TRBJ2-1	NA	TRBD2	TRBV7-9	TGTGCCAGCAGCTTCGGACTAGACTCCTACAATGAGCAGTTCTTC	CASSFGLDSYNEQFF
TRBJ1-4	NA	NA	TRBV20-1	TGCAGTGCTGAAGGGGATGAAAAACTGTTTTTT	CSAEGDEKLFF
TRBJ2-2	NA	NA	TRBV24-1	TGTGCCACCAGTTCAACGGTCGCGAACACCGGGGAGCTGTTTTTT	CATSSTVANTGELFF
TRBJ2-5	NA	TRBD2	TRBV4-2	TGTGCCAGCAGCCAAGGTATGGCGGGGGATGAAGAGACCCAGTACTTC	CASSQGMAGDEETQYF
TRBJ2-7	NA	NA	TRBV19	TGTGCCAGTAGTCCAAGCGTGGACCCGGCCTACGAGCAGTACTTC	CASSPSVDPAYEQYF
TRBJ2-3	few	TRBD2	TRBV2	TGTGCCAGCAGTGAAGGGCGGGGGGGCTTGGATACGCAGTATTTT	CASSEGRGGLDTQYF
TRBJ1-1	many	TRBD1	TRBV12-3/TRBV12-4	TGTGCCAGCAGTCTCTCTCTGACAGGGGGTCCTGAAGCTTTCTTT	CASSLSLTGGPEAFF
TRBJ2-7	many	TRBD1	TRBV5-1	TGCGCCAGCAGCTATGCGACAGGGGGCGCCTCCTACGAGCAGTACTTC	CASSYATGGASYEQYF
TRBJ1-1	NA	NA	TRBV28	TGTGCCAGCAGTTTAGTCCGTGCTGAAGCTTTCTTT	CASSLVRAEAFF
TRBJ1-2	many	NA	TRBV4-3	TGCGCCAGCAGCCAAGATATTGGACGAGGGGCATTAGGCTATGGCTACACCTTC	CASSQDIGRGALGYGYTF
TRBJ1-2	few	NA	TRBV29-1	TGCAGCGCCACTTCCCAGACAGACGGCTACACCTTC	CSATSQTDGYTF
TRBJ1-1	many	NA	TRBV10-3	TGTGCCATCAGTTCGGGGGCGCGGACTGAAGCTTTCTTT	CAISSGARTEAFF